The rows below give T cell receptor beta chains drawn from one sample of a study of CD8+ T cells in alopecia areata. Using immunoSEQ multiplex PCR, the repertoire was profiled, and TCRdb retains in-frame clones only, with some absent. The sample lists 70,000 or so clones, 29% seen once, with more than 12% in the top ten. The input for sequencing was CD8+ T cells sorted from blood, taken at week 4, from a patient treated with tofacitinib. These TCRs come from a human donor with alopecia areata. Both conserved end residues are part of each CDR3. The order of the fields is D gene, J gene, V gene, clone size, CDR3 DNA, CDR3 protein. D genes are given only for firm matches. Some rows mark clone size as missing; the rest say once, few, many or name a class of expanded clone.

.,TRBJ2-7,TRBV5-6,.,TGTGCCAGCAGCTTTTGGACAGAAACCTACGAGCAGTACTTC,CASSFWTETYEQYF
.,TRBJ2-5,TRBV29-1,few,TGCAGCGTTCCACCAGAGGGAGGCCAGTCAGAGACCCAGTACTTC,CSVPPEGGQSETQYF
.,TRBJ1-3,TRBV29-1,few,TGCAGCGTTGGGGGTTGGGGTAACTCTGGAAACACCATATATTTT,CSVGGWGNSGNTIYF
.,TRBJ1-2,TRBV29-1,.,TGCAGCGTCGACCCCACTGGCGTTTATGGCTACACCTTC,CSVDPTGVYGYTF
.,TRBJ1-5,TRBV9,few,TGTGCCAGCAGCGTAGGTTACGGATTAGAGCAGCCCCAGCATTTT,CASSVGYGLEQPQHF
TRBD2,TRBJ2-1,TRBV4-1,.,TGCGCCAGCAGCCACGGGGGAGTAGCGGGAGACGGAAGCTACAATGAGCAGTTCTTC,CASSHGGVAGDGSYNEQFF
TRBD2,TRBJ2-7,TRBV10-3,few,TGTGCCATCACTAGCGGTAGCTCCTACGAGCAGTACTTC,CAITSGSSYEQYF
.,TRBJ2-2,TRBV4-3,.,TGCGCCAGCAGCCAAGATCTTGATCCCGGGGAGCTGTTTTTT,CASSQDLDPGELFF
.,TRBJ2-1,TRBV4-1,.,TGCGCCAGCAGCCAAGAGACGAGGGGTTATTTGAATGAGCAGTTCTTC,CASSQETRGYLNEQFF
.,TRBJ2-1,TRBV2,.,TGTGCCAGCAGCGCGGGGAGCGGAGCCTACAATGAGCAGTTCTTC,CASSAGSGAYNEQFF
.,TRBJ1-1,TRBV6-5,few,TGTGCCAGCAAGCGGGGACTGAACACTGAAGCTTTCTTT,CASKRGLNTEAFF
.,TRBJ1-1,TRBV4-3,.,TGCGCCAGCAGCCGGGGGGCGTTAGACACTGAAGCTTTCTTT,CASSRGALDTEAFF
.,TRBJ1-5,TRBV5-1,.,TGCGCCAGCAGCCCGGGACTGACAAGCGAACGTGGCAATCAGCCCCAGCATTTT,CASSPGLTSERGNQPQHF
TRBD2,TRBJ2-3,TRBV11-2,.,TGTGCCAGCAGCTTAATGTCTTTTAGCGGGAACCCCAACACAGATACGCAGTATTTT,CASSLMSFSGNPNTDTQYF
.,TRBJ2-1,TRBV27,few,TGTGCCAGCAGTTTAGCGGATGAGCAGTTCTTC,CASSLADEQFF
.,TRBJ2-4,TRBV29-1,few,TGCAGCGTTGAGCCAGGGGAAAACATTCAGTACTTC,CSVEPGENIQYF
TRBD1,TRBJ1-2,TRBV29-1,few,TGCAGCGTTGAAGATGTGCAGGGGGCCTATGGCTACACCTTC,CSVEDVQGAYGYTF
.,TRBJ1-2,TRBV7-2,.,TGTGCCAGCAGCAGCAATTTTCCGGGCTACACCTTC,CASSSNFPGYTF
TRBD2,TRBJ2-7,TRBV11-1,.,TGTGCCAGCAGCCCCACTAGCGGGGGGCTTGCGGGCGAGCAGTACTTC,CASSPTSGGLAGEQYF
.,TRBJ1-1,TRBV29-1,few,TGCAGCGTCCTCCACACTGAAGCTTTCTTT,CSVLHTEAFF
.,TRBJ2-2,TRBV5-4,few,TGTGCCTGCCCCGGGGTCGCCGGGGAGCTGTTTTTT,CACPGVAGELFF
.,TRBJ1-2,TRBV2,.,TGTGCCAACACTTTAACAAGTGGGGGGAACTATGGCTACACCTTC,CANTLTSGGNYGYTF
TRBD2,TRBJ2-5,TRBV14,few,TGTGCCAGCAGCGACGGGACTAGTGCTGAAGAGACCCAGTACTTC,CASSDGTSAEETQYF
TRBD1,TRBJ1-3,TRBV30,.,TGTGCCTGGACCCCGACAGGGAATGGAAACACCATATATTTT,CAWTPTGNGNTIYF
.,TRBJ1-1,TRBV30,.,TGTGCCTGGAGTCCGGGGCAGGGAGAAGCTTTCTTT,CAWSPGQGEAFF